One sample yielded the 9 T cell receptor beta chains listed below, sequenced in a study of beta chain features in type 1 diabetes. Study-wide findings and caveats: TCRB CDR3s from Type 1 diabetes patients were moderately but significantly shorter in all four CD4+ subsets.

Their specific antigens are unknown. The study reverse transcribed the entire isolated RNA, so it sequenced expressed TCRB transcripts. Produced via immunoSEQ multiplex PCR; TCRdb's table is partial and in-frame only. The sample records about 660,000 clones, around 15% being singletons. Sequencing was done on a sample of naive CD4+ T cells from blood. These receptor sequences come from a man aged 18-30 years with type 1 diabetes.

This clone was found a few times. V is TRBV5-1 and J is TRBJ2-7, with 8 bases fitting TRBD1. This CDR3 is built from 14 residues. The germline gives CDR1 SGHRS, CDR2 YFSETQ. After removal of 4 bases from V and 7 bases from J, the junction contained 10 bases not matched to a gene. CDR3 sequence reads: CASSQGQGAREQYF. The DNA of the CDR3 is TGCGCCAGCAGCCAGGGGCAGGGGGCGCGGGAGCAGTACTTC. Full variable domain (outside the CDR3, taken from reference TRBV5-1 and TRBJ2-7): KAGVTQTPRYLIKTRGQQVTLSCSPISGHRSVSWYQQTPGQGLQFLFEYFSETQRNKGNFPGRFSGRQFSNSRSEMNVSTLELGDSALYLCASSQGQGAREQYFGPGTRLTVT.

Only a few counts were recorded for this clone. This chain connects TRBV5-1 to TRBJ2-7, with 9 bases matching TRBD2. Losses at the gene ends were 0 bases for V and 2 bases for J; bases not matched to a gene: 3. Germline V gene data show CDR1 as SGHRS and CDR2 as YFSETQ. CDR3 size: 15 residues. CDR3 in amino acids: CASSLVVAGAYEQYF. The CDR3 nucleotides are TGCGCCAGCAGCTTGGTAGTAGCGGGAGCCTACGAGCAGTACTTC.

The CDR3 spells CASSQDLGTGGAKNIQYF. CDR3 nucleotide sequence: TGCGCCAGCAGCCAAGATCTTGGTACAGGAGGGGCCAAAAACATTCAGTACTTC. The genes are TRBV4-3 and TRBJ2-4; maybe TRBD2 (6 bases). Looked up from germline, CDR1 is LGHNA and CDR2 is YSLEER. Trimming shortened V by 0 bases and J by 1 base, and 16 bases separated the two germline ends. CDR3 length: 18 residues.

This clone was recorded a few times. V gene TRBV30 combines with J gene TRBJ2-3; 9 bases agree with TRBD2. V shed 4 bases, J shed 7 bases, and the junction held 9 bases outside the gene matches. The CDR3 has 14 residues. CDR1 is GTSNPN, CDR2 SVGIG, per germline (reference sequence). CDR3 protein: CAWTSGVRANTQYF. CDR3 bases: TGTGCCTGGACTAGCGGGGTTCGGGCCAATACGCAGTATTTT.

This clone has a handful of counts. The CDR3 here is CAWTGDPGDEQYF. The CDR3, as DNA: TGTGCCTGGACTGGTGACCCTGGGGACGAGCAGTACTTC. This chain links TRBV30 with TRBJ2-7; D gene unclear. Germline CDR1 is GTSNPN and CDR2 is SVGIG (reference sequence). This CDR3 has 13 amino acids. V dropped 4 bases and J dropped 5 bases, with 15 bases sitting between them. Using reference TRBV30 and TRBJ2-7 for the parts outside the CDR3, the full variable domain is SQTIHQWPATLVQPVGSPLSLECTVEGTSNPNLYWYRQAAGRGLQLLFYSVGIGQISSEVPQNLSASRPQDRQFILSSKKLLLSDSGFYLCAWTGDPGDEQYFGPGTRLTVT.

This rearrangement joins TRBV7-2 to TRBJ1-4; D gene ambiguous. Germline-derived CDR1 and CDR2 are SGHTA and FQGNSA. The CDR3 length is 11 residues. V lost 2 bases, J lost 8 bases, and 3 bases lay in between. CDR3 region: CASSLSEKLFF. The CDR3 region has the DNA TGTGCCAGCAGCTTATCCGAAAAACTGTTTTTT. Full variable domain (rest looked up from reference TRBV7-2 and TRBJ1-4): GAGVSQSPSNKVTEKGKDVELRCDPISGHTALYWYRQSLGQGLEFLIYFQGNSAPDKSGLPSDRFSAERTGGSVSTLTIQRTQQEDSAVYLCASSLSEKLFFGSGTQLSVL.

The chain is built from TRBV7-2 and TRBJ2-4; D possibly corresponds to TRBD1 (5 bases). Germline assignment: CDR1 SGHTA and CDR2 FQGNSA. This CDR3 spans 16 amino acids. V was clipped by 1 base and J by 9 bases, with 19 bases between them. CDR3: CASSLVSTSGLGIQYF. The CDR3 DNA sequence: TGTGCCAGCAGCTTAGTCTCGACCTCAGGGTTGGGCATTCAGTACTTC.

In its sample, this clone was seen a few times. The chain links TRBV2 to TRBJ1-4, with 8 bases fitting TRBD1. Germline V gives CDR1 SNHLY, CDR2 FYNNEI. The CDR3 consists of 14 residues. After removal of 4 bases from V and 6 bases from J, the junction contained 4 bases not matched to a gene. In nucleotides, the CDR3 is TGTGCCAGCAGTGTTCAGGGGGCGGATGAAAAACTGTTTTTT. Its translation: CASSVQGADEKLFF.

This clone was observed a handful of times. The DNA for the CDR3 is TGTGCCACCAGCAGTAGTACAGGGTTGAGCTACACCTTC. Residues: CATSSSTGLSYTF. V is TRBV15 and J is TRBJ1-2; D perhaps matches TRBD1 (6 bases). The CDR3 extends over 13 amino acids. V lost 3 bases, J lost 9 bases, and 14 bases lay in between. The germline V gene encodes CDR1 LNHNV and CDR2 YYDKDF (reference sequence).